Included here is one T cell receptor (beta chain) sequence, with context. The specificity of this receptor is unknown. Base quality data are lacking; no much larger clone is found one base away. This sample stems from a study of blood T cell repertoires in COVID-19 (dated by TCRdb to 2018 to 2021). Study-level background: Collaborator samples came from the United States, Italy and Spain and covered acute and convalescent phases of COVID-19. The prospective study material was composed of cDNA or gDNA derived from T cells, B-cell-depleted T cells, or PBMCs. Deeply sampled blood TCRbeta repertoires from subjects exposed to, actively infected with, or recovered from COVID-19 were included in the dataset. A freely available public database, intended as a resource for researchers studying the immune response to SARS-CoV-2, is where the repertoires were released. The samples were drawn from the first 160 participants of the ongoing ImmuneRACE study and from 1,254 subjects provided by 6 global collaborators. The sample metadata nearly always contained a de-identified subject ID, COVID-19 status, age in years and sex. Where available, HLA class I and class II types were taken from metadata supplied by the sample provider and were not determined by assay-based typing. Overall study results and their limits: Clinical and demographic metadata were provided uncurated, with the amount varying by source and participant.

At one collaborating source in Seattle, patients were enrolled during active infection and were followed longitudinally through the course of disease. The collaborating institutions used their own protocols to collect whole blood in K2EDTA tubes. For TCRbeta analysis, collaborators shipped samples as frozen whole blood, isolated PBMCs, or DNA extracted from either of those sample types. TCRbeta CDR3 regions were amplified from genomic DNA using the immunoSEQ Assay, a bias-controlled multiplex PCR. The source study handled its data this way. Within the assay, amplification of reference gene primers was used to estimate how many nucleated cells each sample contained. To quantify the absolute abundance of each unique TCRbeta CDR3 rearrangement, sequence reads were collapsed and filtered. For each sample, productive Simpson clonality was calculated by taking the square root of Simpson's diversity index across productive rearrangements. Drawn from immuneACCESS, this table holds only the in-frame rearrangements with V and J called that TCRdb kept. Clones are partly lost; checked studies trace under half to an unresolved V gene and leave the rest unexplained. V and J calls plus clone size are reproduced from that table; the DNA served to infer D and trimming. For this sample the table gives 60,000 to 70,000 clones, of which 86% were detected only once. Together, the top ten hold about 17% of the sample.

This receptor was obtained from a man between 35 and 55 years old with COVID-19, enrolled during active disease. Material: peripheral blood.

This receptor carries the CDR3 CASSRNSGGEETQYF. The DNA sequence is as follows: TGTGCCAGCAGCCGCAATAGCGGGGGGGAGGAGACCCAGTACTTC. Recombination connected TRBV3-1 (or the pseudogene TRBV3-2) to TRBJ2-5; 11 central bases correspond to TRBD2. Trimming removed 4 bases from V and 5 bases from J; the gene matches leave 6 bases unexplained. Per the germline V gene (reference sequence), LGHDT is the CDR1 and YNNKEL is the CDR2. The CDR3 runs 15 residues from the cysteine to the phenylalanine. CDR3 DNA only is kept here, 45 bases in frame from base 1.